This T cell receptor beta chain is drawn from a study of beta chain features in type 1 diabetes. Background on the study: Cell yields, gender and age were similar in healthy donors and patients.

The authors reverse transcribed all of the isolated RNA, so sequencing captured expressed TCRB transcripts. This table comes from immunoSEQ multiplex PCR, and its TCRdb copy is limited to in-frame clones, with some not included. Here the sample spans 250,000 or so clones, around a quarter being singletons. Worth noting for this clone: Its antigen is unknown.

Isolation of CD4+ naive, central memory, regulatory and stem cell-like memory cells was achieved by sorting via CD45RO/CCR7/CD25/CD127/CD95/CD27. Unmatched junction bases numbered 7, after V lost 1 base and J lost 4 bases. This CDR3 contains 16 residues. Germline V CDR1 and CDR2: SGHDT, YYEEEE. Study-wide findings and caveats: Healthy donors had naive, central memory and Treg TCRB repertoires that appeared less similar than those seen among patients.

This receptor was identified in a man in his thirties or forties in good health. Sequenced: central memory CD4+ T cells from blood. The gene calls are TRBV5-6 and TRBJ2-7; 11 positions match TRBD2. The CDR3 nucleotides are TGTGCCAGCAGCTTGCTAGGGACTAGCGGAGCGTACGAGCAGTACTTC. It encodes CASSLLGTSGAYEQYF. Using reference TRBV5-6 and TRBJ2-7 for the parts outside the CDR3, the full variable domain is DAGVTQSPTHLIKTRGQQVTLRCSPKSGHDTVSWYQQALGQGPQFIFQYYEEEERQRGNFPDRFSGHQFPNYSSELNVNALLLGDSALYLCASSLLGTSGAYEQYFGPGTRLTVT.